Below are 27 T cell receptor beta chains sequenced from a single sample in a study of T cell clusters in autoimmune cytopenias. TRB was amplified from around 250 ng of peripheral blood genomic DNA per sample. TRB was amplified by touch-down multiplex PCR, primer pools A and B combined. TCRdb re-called the multiplex PCR reads and catalogs CDR3 proteins one per entry, DNA excluded. The sample totals roughly 11,000 distinct CDR3 sequences. This sample was also put to use in a study of T cell repertoires in aging, cancer and after chemotherapy.

Sample: peripheral blood. The receptors shown here come from a human donor in good health.

J is TRBJ1-5 and V is TRBV12-3 or TRBV12-4. The CDR3 loop spans 13 amino acids. The CDR3 spells CASSLGPNQPQHF.

The chain employs TRBV5-4 and TRBJ2-1; TCRdb indicates TRBD2, and absent DNA this call remains unverified. This CDR3 contains 15 residues. The germline CDR1 and CDR2 sequences are SGHNT and YYREEE (reference sequence). CDR3 region: CASSLGLAGVSEQFF.

The chain joins TRBV30 to TRBJ1-6; TCRdb's D call of TRBD1 is untestable without DNA. The length of the CDR3 is 14 residues. Germline CDR1 and CDR2: GTSNPN and SVGIG (reference sequence). The CDR3 loop reads CAWGMGRVNSPLHF. Filled out from reference TRBV30 and TRBJ1-6, the complete variable domain reads SQTIHQWPATLVQPVGSPLSLECTVEGTSNPNLYWYRQAAGRGLQLLFYSVGIGQISSEVPQNLSASRPQDRQFILSSKKLLLSDSGFYLCAWGMGRVNSPLHFGNGTRLTVT.

The chain uses TRBV6-5 and TRBJ2-7; TCRdb selects TRBD1, and the lack of DNA leaves this call unchecked. Germline V CDR1 and CDR2: MNHEY, SVGAGI. CDR3 length: 14 residues. The CDR3 sequence is CASRLGTGTHEQYF.

Judged by frequency, this clonotype is medium-sized (0.01 to 0.1%). The V and J genes are TRBV19 and TRBJ2-1. Germline CDR1 and CDR2: LNHDA and SQIVND (reference sequence). The CDR3 contains 14 residues. The CDR3 region is CASSIQQTYNEQFF. The entire variable domain, with the rest obtained from reference TRBV19 and TRBJ2-1, is as follows: DGGITQSPKYLFRKEGQNVTLSCEQNLNHDAMYWYRQDPGQGLRLIYYSQIVNDFQKGDIAEGYSVSREKKESFPLTVTSAQKNPTAFYLCASSIQQTYNEQFFGPGTRLTVL.

This clonotype is medium-sized (0.01 to 0.1%) by frequency. V and J are TRBV27 and TRBJ1-2. CDR3 length equals 16 residues. The V gene's germline CDR1 is MNHEY and CDR2 SMNVEV (reference sequence). CDR3 sequence: CASSLRPEGPNYGYTF.

The rearrangement uses TRBV5-4 and TRBJ2-7; TCRdb selects TRBD2, and the lack of DNA leaves this call unchecked. In germline, CDR1 is SGHNT, CDR2 YYREEE (reference sequence). The CDR3 runs 13 residues. The CDR3 spells CASSPWEGNEQYF.

This chain connects TRBV7-6 to TRBJ1-5. Germline V gives CDR1 SGHVS, CDR2 FNYEAQ. The CDR3 has 15 residues. The CDR3 region is CASSPTEYSNQPQHF.

Measured by frequency, this clonotype is medium-sized (0.01 to 0.1%). The V and J genes are TRBV6-5 and TRBJ1-1; TCRdb gives TRBD1 as the D gene, but with no DNA this cannot be confirmed. Germline V gene lookup returns CDR1 MNHEY and CDR2 SVGAGI. This CDR3 has 13 amino acids. The CDR3: CASSYQGSTEAFF.

The chain has TRBV30 and TRBJ2-7; TCRdb names TRBD2, which stays unverified in the absence of DNA. The CDR3 runs to 14 residues. The germline CDR1 and CDR2 sequences are GTSNPN and SVGIG (reference sequence). This CDR3 reads CAWRRTSVSYEQYF. The complete variable domain, with remaining parts taken from reference TRBV30 and TRBJ2-7, reads SQTIHQWPATLVQPVGSPLSLECTVEGTSNPNLYWYRQAAGRGLQLLFYSVGIGQISSEVPQNLSASRPQDRQFILSSKKLLLSDSGFYLCAWRRTSVSYEQYFGPGTRLTVT.

The chain recombines TRBV7-6 with TRBJ1-6. The CDR3 covers 16 residues. Germline V lookup: CDR1 SGHVS, CDR2 FNYEAQ. The CDR3 sequence is CASSLGGWEGGSPLHF.

The V gene is TRBV12-3 or TRBV12-4, the J gene TRBJ1-1. CDR3 size: 13 residues. This CDR3 reads CASSPYRNTEAFF.

The rearrangement uses TRBV6-5 and TRBJ2-3; TCRdb outputs TRBD1, but without DNA this stays unchecked. CDR1 MNHEY and CDR2 SVGAGI come from the germline V gene. The CDR3 runs 15 residues. Here the CDR3 reads CASSSWTGKPDTQYF.

This sequence joins TRBV18 and TRBJ2-1; there is no DNA to check the TCRdb D call of TRBD1. Germline loops: CDR1 KGHSH, CDR2 LQKENI. This CDR3 has 15 amino acids. CDR3 sequence: CASSPIETLRTGEFF.

The chain joins TRBV18 to TRBJ2-2; TCRdb calls TRBD1, which cannot be checked without DNA. Germline loops: CDR1 KGHSH, CDR2 LQKENI. The CDR3 spans 16 residues. CDR3 region: CASSPPGTGDTGELFF.

The rearrangement uses TRBV11-2 and TRBJ2-5; TCRdb gives TRBD1 as the D gene, but with no DNA this cannot be confirmed. The CDR3 spans 17 residues. CDR1 and CDR2 from the germline V gene are SGHAT and FQNNGV. This CDR3 reads CASSLDRSRGRRETQYF.

The J gene is TRBJ2-1, the V gene TRBV6-1; TCRdb calls TRBD2, which cannot be checked without DNA. The CDR3 has 16 residues. CDR1 MNHNS and CDR2 SASEGT come from the germline V gene. CDR3 residues: CASTSGRGVSYNEQFF.

This chain uses TRBV6-2 or TRBV6-3 with TRBJ1-1; TCRdb proposes TRBD1, but this gene call is untestable without DNA. This CDR3 region has 13 residues. The germline gives CDR1 MNHEY, CDR2 SVGEGT. CDR3 region: CASRETGATEAFF.

This rearrangement joins TRBV5-1 to TRBJ1-4. CDR1 is SGHRS and CDR2 is YFSETQ in the germline V gene. CDR3 length: 14 amino acids. CDR3: CASSLGTGGEKLFF. Filled out from reference TRBV5-1 and TRBJ1-4, the complete variable domain reads KAGVTQTPRYLIKTRGQQVTLSCSPISGHRSVSWYQQTPGQGLQFLFEYFSETQRNKGNFPGRFSGRQFSNSRSEMNVSTLELGDSALYLCASSLGTGGEKLFFGSGTQLSVL.

This clonotype registers medium-sized by frequency. The chain couples TRBV18 to TRBJ2-2; checking the TCRdb D call of TRBD1 is not possible without DNA. The CDR3 covers 13 residues. The V gene's germline CDR1 is KGHSH and CDR2 LQKENI. CDR3 protein: CASSRGHTGELFF.

The chain combines TRBV24-1 with TRBJ2-7; the TCRdb call, TRBD1, lacks DNA for checking. Germline V CDR1 and CDR2: KGHDR, SFDVKD. The CDR3 extends over 12 amino acids. The CDR3 protein is CATSEGGDEQYF.

This sequence joins TRBV6-5 and TRBJ2-3; with no DNA, the TCRdb D assignment of TRBD2 cannot be verified. The CDR3 length is 15 residues. Germline V gene sequence: CDR1 MNHEY, CDR2 SVGAGI. CDR3 protein: CASRNSGASTDTQYF.

The V and J genes are TRBV18 and TRBJ1-1; the D call of TRBD1 rests on TCRdb alone, since no DNA is present to check it. Looked up from germline, CDR1 is KGHSH and CDR2 is LQKENI. The CDR3 spans 15 residues. This CDR3 reads CASSRGAQGDTEAFF.

This chain joins TRBV5-4 and TRBJ2-1. CDR1 is SGHNT, CDR2 YYREEE, per germline (reference sequence). The CDR3 has 16 amino acids. CDR3: CASSQGPQGSYNEQFF.

V and J are TRBV18 and TRBJ2-1. Germline V lookup: CDR1 KGHSH, CDR2 LQKENI. This CDR3 comprises 15 residues. This chain's CDR3 is CASSPINPRNNEQFF.

This chain connects TRBV20-1 to TRBJ2-1; TCRdb's D call, TRBD2, is unchecked because there is no DNA. The V gene's germline CDR1 is DFQATT and CDR2 SNEGSKA (reference sequence). This CDR3 spans 16 amino acids. The CDR3 loop reads CSARDASGTNYNEQFF.

V gene TRBV6-5 combines with J gene TRBJ2-1; without DNA, the TCRdb call of TRBD1 cannot be checked. Germline lookup yields CDR1 MNHEY and CDR2 SVGAGI. The CDR3 totals 17 residues. This chain's CDR3 is CASRPRIALSTYNEQFF.